This T cell receptor (beta chain) was captured in a study of T cells in localized non-small cell lung cancer (TCRdb year 2020). Regarding the research as a whole: The study analyzed T cell repertoires of roughly 220 early-stage NSCLC patients, comparing tumors and uninvolved tumor-adjacent lungs. NSCLC patients had a mean age of roughly 66 years, and 129 were male and about 98 female. The cohort consisted of around 250 treatment-naive NSCLC patients whose localized lung tumors had been resected. The full study reports these points: Higher blood T cell density associated with longer overall survival, while higher adjacent-lung clonality associated with shorter survival. Uninvolved tumor-adjacent lung showed the highest T cell clonality, higher than tumor, which suggests more focused antigenic responses in the adjacent lung. Because of the exploratory design, TCR variables were selected using unadjusted p-values without false-discovery rate correction. A median of about 50 of the top 100 tumor clones turned up in the paired uninvolved adjacent lung, and under 30 of those clones also ranked among the top 100 of that same adjacent lung. Because multi-region tumor sequencing was not performed, intratumor heterogeneity could not be ruled out.

At diagnosis, peripheral blood, uninvolved tumor-adjacent lung and tumor were collected and were preserved as a mix of fresh-frozen and FFPE material. The immunoSEQ Assay was used to sequence TCR beta CDR3 regions from DNA. In the paper's pipeline: To compute T cell density, TCR beta template counts were normalized to usable DNA, which was estimated by amplifying housekeeping genes. Richness was estimated using the preseqR package, with extrapolation to 400,000 templates for PBMC samples and to 120,000 templates for tissue samples. Clonality was calculated as one minus Pielou's evenness. Differential abundance testing on productive amino-acid clonotypes, with a minimum total count of 5 and an alpha of 0.1, was used to identify tissue-enriched TCRs. The Jaccard Index and the Morisita Overlap Index were used to measure repertoire overlap between compartments. GLIPH clustered TCR beta CDR3s with public tetramer-defined viral CDR3s; viral motifs required at least three viral sequences plus V-gene enrichment. TCRdb took over this immuneACCESS table, retaining in-frame rearrangements with V and J assigned. Such tables are incomplete; in checked studies, under half of the missing clones stem from an unresolved V gene, and the remainder is unexplained. The DNA was the basis for D and trimming; V, J and clone size are from that table. The sample profile shows 2,000 to 2,500 clones; around 21% of them were found once. The ten most abundant clones make up 20% to 25% of the sample.

This clone is medium-sized (0.01 to 0.1%). Its antigen has not been determined. The input lacks base qualities; no much larger clone sits a single base away. Taken from cysteine to phenylalanine, the CDR3 has 12 residues. The kept DNA is CDR3 alone, 36 bases in frame from the first base. Trimming removed 4 bases from V and 3 bases from J, leaving 4 bases between the germline ends. CDR1 and CDR2 were assigned from the germline V gene as SGDLS and YYNGEE. The V and J segments used are TRBV9 and TRBJ1-4, with the D gene not clear enough to name. The clonotype was recovered from a woman aged 35-75 years with stage I lung adenocarcinoma. Here the sequenced sample was lung tumor tissue, taken before any cancer treatment. The CDR3 has the sequence CASSSSNEKLFF. The nucleotide sequence is given as TGTGCCAGCAGCTCCTCTAATGAAAAACTGTTTTTT.